These 25 T cell receptor beta chains were sequenced from one sample in a study of regulatory T cells in long-lasting Graves disease (dated by TCRdb to 2020 to 2022). Interpreted using the paper, the time point label stands for: persistent/refractory GD, antithyroid drugs over 5 years with positive TRAb. For both TCR sequencing and RNA sequencing, RNA was extracted from PBMCs in TRIzol. The library was produced with multiplex PCR. Instrument used: Illumina HiSeq 4000. CDR3 regions were amplified by Arm-PCR with iRepertoire HTBI primers to construct TCR beta libraries. The raw public data were reprocessed by TCRdb itself: fastp quality trimming at Q25, MiXCR clonotype calling, in-frame beta chains only. Rows are combined by CDR3 protein, so each entry shows the most common genes and DNA. The sample contains roughly 300,000 distinct CDR3 sequences, around 20% of them found a single time. The top ten clones comprise approximately 60% of the sample.

The specimen comprised peripheral blood mononuclear cells (PBMCs), sampled when the disease was refractory, from a patient treated with antithyroid drugs. These receptors were taken from a female donor with Graves disease.

This clonotype has at least ten counts. The chain couples TRBV28 to TRBJ2-7; maybe TRBD1 (5 bases). The V end was cut by 8 bases, the J end by 2 bases, with 13 bases between. CDR1 MDHEN and CDR2 SYDVKM come from the germline V gene. The CDR3 runs to 13 residues. The CDR3 loop is CASRQGMTYEQYF. CDR3 nucleotides: TGTGCCAGCCGGCAGGGCATGACCTACGAGCAGTACTTC.

Only a few counts were recorded for this clonotype. This chain uses TRBV11-2 with TRBJ2-2; D is unclear. The V and J ends lost 0 bases and 3 bases respectively, with 8 bases between them. The CDR3 is 15 residues long. The V gene's germline CDR1 is SGHAT and CDR2 FQNNGV. The CDR3: CASSLDRMDTGELFF. In DNA, the CDR3 is TGTGCCAGCAGCTTAGATCGGATGGACACCGGGGAGCTGTTTTTT. Full variable domain (outside the CDR3, taken from reference TRBV11-2 and TRBJ2-2): EAGVAQSPRYKIIEKRQSVAFWCNPISGHATLYWYQQILGQGPKLLIQFQNNGVVDDSQLPKDRFSAERLKGVDSTLKIQPAKLEDSAVYLCASSLDRMDTGELFFGEGSRLTVL.

This clonotype was detected many times. The chain employs TRBV28 and TRBJ2-4; D unclear. Germline lookup yields CDR1 MDHEN and CDR2 SYDVKM. The CDR3 has 14 amino acids. Deletions cut 5 bases from V and 1 base from J, with 9 bases between. The CDR3 protein is CASSTRIAKNIQYF. CDR3 nucleotide sequence: TGTGCCAGCAGTACTCGGATTGCCAAAAACATTCAGTACTTC.

In its sample, this clonotype was seen a few times. The gene calls are TRBV20-1 and TRBJ1-6; D call uncertain. V was shortened by 7 bases and J by 8 bases, with 18 bases between the two germline ends. Germline V lookup: CDR1 DFQATT, CDR2 SNEGSKA (reference sequence). The CDR3 is made up of 14 amino acids. CDR3 in DNA: TGCAGTGTCAGTAGTAGTCCCGTTTATTCACCCCTCCACTTT. Translating it yields CSVSSSPVYSPLHF.

Of note for this clonotype: A much larger clonotype is one base distant, so this may be a read error. The chain carries TRBV12-3 or TRBV12-4 and TRBJ2-2; 12 positions match TRBD2. The length of the CDR3 is 18 residues. The CDR3 protein is CASSLGQGLAGLTGEPFF. In DNA form, the CDR3 reads TGTGCCAGCAGTTTAGGTCAAGGACTAGCGGGATTGACCGGGGAGCCGTTTTTT.

This clonotype has more than one count but fewer than ten. J is TRBJ2-3 and V is TRBV28; no clear D gene. The CDR3 is 12 residues long. Germline values: CDR1 MDHEN, CDR2 SYDVKM. V lost 6 bases, J lost 6 bases, and 10 bases lay in between. The CDR3 reads CASRPPGDTQYF. CDR3 DNA: TGTGCCAGCAGGCCACCCGGGGATACGCAGTATTTT.

As regards this clonotype: A much larger clone lies a single base off, so this may be a read error. The chain combines TRBV7-9 with TRBJ2-7; D possibly corresponds to TRBD1 (5 bases). The CDR3 is 13 residues long. Trimming removed 8 bases from V and 1 base from J, with 12 bases in between. Germline CDR1 and CDR2: SEHNR and FQNEAQ (reference sequence). The CDR3 DNA sequence: TGTGCCAGCGGTTCGACAGTTTCCTACGAGCAGTACTTC. The encoded protein is CASGSTVSYEQYF.

Concerning this clonotype itself: Just one base apart from a much larger clone, this may be a read error. This likely comes from a read error, as the CDR3 has no conserved phenylalanine or tryptophan at its end. This rearrangement joins TRBV7-9 to TRBJ2-7; 11 positions match TRBD1. Germline CDR1 reads SEHNR; CDR2 reads FQNEAQ (reference sequence). V dropped 5 bases and J dropped 6; count of bases not matched to a gene: 9. CDR3 length: 15 amino acids. CDR3 DNA sequence: TGTGCCAGCAGCGATATCGGACAGGGGGCGGTCGAGCAGTACCTC. Residues: CASSDIGQGAVEQYL.

Only a few counts were recorded for this clonotype. V and J are TRBV4-1 and TRBJ2-7; 7 bases align to TRBD1. CDR3 length: 15 residues. Germline V gives CDR1 MGHRA, CDR2 YSYEKL. The V gene end was trimmed by 4 bases and the J gene end by 3 bases; junction bases not matched to a gene: 9. The CDR3 DNA reads TGCGCCAGCAGCCCTGTCAGGGGGTTAGGCTACGAGCAGTACTTC. Protein sequence: CASSPVRGLGYEQYF.

This clonotype showed up just a few times. This chain connects TRBV27 to TRBJ2-7; D possibly corresponds to TRBD2 (5 bases). The germline CDR1 and CDR2 sequences are MNHEY and SMNVEV (reference sequence). This CDR3 comprises 16 residues. The germline V and J ends were trimmed by 2 bases and 5 bases, with 19 bases remaining between them. CDR3 DNA: TGTGCCAGCAGTTTAACGCGGGCTGTACGAGGGAACGAGCAGTACTTC. As protein: CASSLTRAVRGNEQYF.

Many counts were recorded for this clonotype. The rearrangement uses TRBV28 and TRBJ1-6; 9 bases are a match to TRBD1. This CDR3 contains 12 residues. In germline, CDR1 is MDHEN, CDR2 SYDVKM. V shed 10 bases, J shed 7 bases, and the junction held 2 bases outside the gene matches. The CDR3: CATGTGNSPLHF. Here the CDR3 DNA reads TGTGCCACCGGGACAGGGAATTCACCCCTCCACTTT.

The V call is TRBV3-1, the J call TRBJ1-4; weak D call: TRBD1 (5 bases). The germline gives CDR1 LGHDT, CDR2 YNNKEL (reference sequence). CDR3 size: 18 residues. V was pared by 1 base and J by 5 bases, with 20 bases between. CDR3 region: CASSQGSFGAVGNEKLFF. The CDR3 nucleotides are TGTGCCAGCAGCCAAGGTTCTTTTGGGGCCGTCGGGAATGAAAAACTGTTTTTT.

As regards this clonotype: A read error is the likely source, as a far larger clone sits one nucleotide away. The chain carries TRBV27 and TRBJ2-7; D may be TRBD1 (5 bases). CDR1 MNHEY and CDR2 SMNVEV come from the germline V gene (reference sequence). V gave up 6 bases and J gave up 6 bases, with 15 bases separating them. This CDR3 region has 13 residues. Here the CDR3 reads CASSKVRVSEQYF. The DNA of the CDR3 is TGTGCCAGCAGCAAGGTCAGGGTTTCCGAGCAGTACTTC.

The gene calls are TRBV11-3 and TRBJ2-6; 9 positions agree with TRBD1. J gave up 2 bases and V 4 bases, and 18 bases lay outside the gene matches. This CDR3 spans 21 amino acids. The germline CDR1 and CDR2 sequences are SGHNT and YENEEA. The CDR3 nucleotides are TGTGCCAGCAGCTCCCATCTATCGGGACAGGGATTTTTGGCTGGGGCCAACGTCCTGACTTTC. As protein: CASSSHLSGQGFLAGANVLTF.

This clonotype was picked up many times. At one end the junction does not follow the germline gene, possibly because of a read error. The J gene is TRBJ1-6, the V gene TRBV6-2 or TRBV6-3; D gene uncertain. The CDR3 is 13 residues long. Germline values: CDR1 MNHEY, CDR2 SVGEGT. CDR3 amino acids: CASSYSYNSPLHF. CDR3 bases: TGTGCCAGCAGTTACTCCTACAATTCACCCCTCCACTTT.

This clonotype was seen repeatedly, ten times or more. The chain has TRBV7-2 and TRBJ2-2; 10 bases are a match to TRBD2. The CDR3 consists of 18 residues. Germline V gene data show CDR1 as SGHTA and CDR2 as FQGNSA. With 3 bases clipped from V and 4 bases from J, the junction kept 11 bases outside the gene matches. The CDR3 DNA follows: TGTGCCAGCAGCTTGGGATCTAGCGGGAGAAGGAGCACCGGGGAGCTGTTTTTT. This codes for CASSLGSSGRRSTGELFF.

There are many counts of this clonotype. The chain carries TRBV20-1 and TRBJ1-2; 9 bases fit TRBD1. The CDR3 sequence is 13 residues long. With 3 bases clipped from V and 2 bases from J, the junction kept 1 base outside the gene matches. Per the germline V gene, CDR1 is DFQATT and CDR2 is SNEGSKA (reference sequence). This CDR3 is CSARGTGNYGYTF. Written as DNA, the CDR3 is TGCAGTGCTAGGGGGACAGGGAACTATGGCTACACCTTC.

This clonotype was seen at least ten times. V usage is TRBV28 and J usage is TRBJ1-2, with D perhaps matching TRBD1 (5 bases). The CDR3 length is 11 residues. V was clipped by 6 bases and J by 3 bases, with 5 bases between them. The germline V gene encodes CDR1 MDHEN and CDR2 SYDVKM. The CDR3 DNA sequence: TGTGCCAGCAGGGGACACTATGGCTACACCTTC. As protein: CASRGHYGYTF.

The table lists this clonotype with a few counts. This chain links TRBV20-1 with TRBJ2-6, with 7 bases identical to TRBD2. V gave up 1 base and J gave up 0 bases; unmatched junction bases: 12. Per the germline V gene, CDR1 is DFQATT and CDR2 is SNEGSKA (reference sequence). This CDR3 comprises 19 residues. The CDR3 here is CSARGNWGGDFSGANVLTF. The CDR3 DNA reads TGCAGTGCTAGAGGCAATTGGGGGGGGGACTTCTCTGGGGCCAACGTCCTGACTTTC.

For this clonotype: A much larger clone lies one base from this, so it may be a read error. The chain joins TRBV20-1 to TRBJ2-7; tentative D call: TRBD1 (6 bases). Trimming pared 2 bases from V and 3 bases from J, leaving 8 bases between. The CDR3 covers 12 residues. Germline V gene sequence: CDR1 DFQATT, CDR2 SNEGSKA (reference sequence). The CDR3 nucleotides read TGCAGTGCTAGAACAGGGATCTACGAGCAGTACTTC. Amino acid sequence: CSARTGIYEQYF.

This CDR3 reads CASSQSGTAMSGANVLTF. The CDR3 DNA follows: TGTGCCAGCAGCCAATCCGGGACAGCGATGTCTGGGGCCAACGTCCTGACTTTC. This chain connects TRBV4-2 to TRBJ2-6; 7 nucleotides match TRBD1. V lost 2 bases to trimming and J lost 1 base; unmatched junction nucleotides: 8. The germline V gene encodes CDR1 LGHNA and CDR2 YNFKEQ. The CDR3 runs to 18 residues.

This clonotype was observed at least ten times. The V call is TRBV6-5, the J call TRBJ1-2, with TRBD1 matching 10 bases. The V and J ends lost 0 bases and 4 bases, in that order; junction bases with no gene match: 8. Per the germline V gene, CDR1 is MNHEY and CDR2 is SVGAGI. This CDR3 spans 17 amino acids. DNA of the CDR3: TGTGCCAGCAGTTACTCGTCTATGACAGGGGGCTCCTATGGCTACACCTTC. Protein: CASSYSSMTGGSYGYTF.

V gene TRBV2 combines with J gene TRBJ1-2; D is undetermined. V was pared by 6 bases and J by 3 bases, with 11 bases between. CDR1 is SNHLY and CDR2 is FYNNEI in the germline V gene. The CDR3 has 13 amino acids. The CDR3 region is CASSFYGDYGYTF. As DNA, the CDR3 is TGTGCCAGCAGCTTCTACGGGGACTATGGCTACACCTTC.

The genes are TRBV4-3 and TRBJ2-5; 9 bases fit TRBD2. The CDR3 is 16 residues long. Unmatched junction bases numbered 4, after V lost 1 base and J lost 1 base. Germline-derived CDR1 and CDR2 are LGHNA and YSLEER. In DNA, the CDR3 is TGCGCCAGCAGCCAAGGGCAGACTAGCGGCCAAGAGACCCAGTACTTC. This gives the protein CASSQGQTSGQETQYF.

The table lists this clonotype with a few counts. V gene TRBV4-1 combines with J gene TRBJ2-7; possible D gene TRBD1, 5 bases. CDR3 length: 14 amino acids. Germline assignment: CDR1 MGHRA and CDR2 YSYEKL. V shed 1 base and J shed 1 base, with 8 bases lying between them. Here the CDR3 DNA reads TGCGCCAGCAGCCAAGGTGACAGTTCCTACGAGCAGTACTTC. It is translated as CASSQGDSSYEQYF.